This TCR beta chain was obtained from a study of shared T cell receptors in the human thymus. The V gene end was trimmed by 1 base and the J gene end by 7 bases; junction bases not matched to a gene: 8. CDR1 and CDR2 from the germline V gene are LGHNA and YSLEER. The CDR3 covers 16 residues. Clones were sequenced by immunoSEQ multiplex PCR, and TCRdb holds only the in-frame ones, with some missing. The sample includes 700,000 to 750,000 clones, around 85% of them seen just once. This same sample was also part of a study on human thymus T cells. That report notes: The thymus tissue came from resections taken during corrective heart surgery.

This clonotype was sampled from a girl under two years old with a congenital heart defect. This chain joins TRBV4-3 and TRBJ2-7; 12 bases match TRBD2. Material: thymocytes. The CDR3 spells CASSQASGGAGAEQYF. CDR3 sequence (DNA): TGCGCCAGCAGCCAAGCTAGCGGGGGGGCCGGGGCGGAGCAGTACTTC.